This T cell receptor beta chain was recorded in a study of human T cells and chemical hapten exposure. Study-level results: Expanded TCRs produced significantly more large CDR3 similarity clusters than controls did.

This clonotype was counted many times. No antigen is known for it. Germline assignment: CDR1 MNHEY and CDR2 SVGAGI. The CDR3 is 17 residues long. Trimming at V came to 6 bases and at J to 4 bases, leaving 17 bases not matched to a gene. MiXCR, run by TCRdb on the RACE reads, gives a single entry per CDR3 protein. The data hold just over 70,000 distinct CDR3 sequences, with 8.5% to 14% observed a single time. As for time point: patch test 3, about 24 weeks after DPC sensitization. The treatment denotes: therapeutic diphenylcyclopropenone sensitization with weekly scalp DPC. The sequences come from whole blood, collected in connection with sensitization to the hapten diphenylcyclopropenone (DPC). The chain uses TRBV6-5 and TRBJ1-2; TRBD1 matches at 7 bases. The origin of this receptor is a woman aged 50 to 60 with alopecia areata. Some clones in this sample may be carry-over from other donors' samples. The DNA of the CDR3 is TGTGCCAGCAGCTCACCCCCCGGGACAGCTTCAAGCTATGGCTACACCTTC. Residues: CASSSPPGTASSYGYTF.